A selection of T cell receptor beta chains follows, all from one sample in a study of blood T cells in healthy people across ages. TCRdb used MiXCR to reprocess the 5' RACE reads, holding one entry per CDR3 protein. The table records roughly 1 million distinct CDR3 sequences, roughly a quarter of them present only once. These data also formed part of another study, on T cells of mothers and their children.

The sample consisted of blood. The receptors were sampled from a girl aged 2 to 10 in good health. Each CDR3 is given with its conserved first and last residue.

v_gene	j_gene	CDR3aa
TRBV27	TRBJ1-2	CASSLLGEGGYTF
TRBV12-3/TRBV12-4	TRBJ1-2	CAIPDRGGAYGYTF
TRBV18	TRBJ2-5	CASSPNGGEGTQYF
TRBV29-1	TRBJ2-3	CSVVVPSTDTQYF
TRBV9	TRBJ1-5	CASSPTPGNQPQHF
TRBV5-1	-	CASSLDYPSLAYEQYF
TRBV4-2	TRBJ2-1	CASSHEGTETYNEQFF
TRBV6-1	TRBJ2-5	CASSESSKETQYF
TRBV15	TRBJ2-4	CATSRGTGMAKNIQYF
TRBV25-1	TRBJ2-3	CASSDHRGSTDTQYF
TRBV7-9	-	CASSPAVGEKNEQFF
TRBV3-1	TRBJ1-1	CASSSPWNTEAFF
TRBV12-5	TRBJ1-1	CASGLRQGQTEAFF
TRBV7-9	TRBJ1-3	CASSPDFGNTIYF
TRBV4-2	TRBJ2-3	CASSQDNLAGGWGTQYF
TRBV7-9	TRBJ2-7	CASSFLGPTGLYEQYF
TRBV29-1	TRBJ2-7	CSVEALDSYEQYF
TRBV29-1	-	CSVSPGHAINYEQYF
TRBV27	TRBJ2-1	CASNPAGGSIYSYNEQFF
TRBV20-1	TRBJ1-2	CSARSRTGLYGYTF
TRBV11-2	TRBJ2-7	CASDWDGSYEQYF
TRBV6-2/TRBV6-3	TRBJ2-5	CASRPKIAGGGETQYF
TRBV5-6	TRBJ2-1	CASSLLLAGSYNEQFF
TRBV15	TRBJ2-5	CATSREDRVKTQYF
TRBV7-9	TRBJ2-2	CASSFQTGTGELFF
TRBV27	TRBJ2-3	CASSYQRGTDTQYF
TRBV14	TRBJ1-2	CASSQEVTGFYGYTF
TRBV4-1	-	CASSHVGRRLNEQFF
TRBV12-3/TRBV12-4	TRBJ2-6	CASILSGANVLTF
TRBV28	TRBJ2-5	CASSFGDHETQYF
TRBV27	TRBJ2-5	CASSAFWTSGGETQYF
TRBV18	-	CASSDDGVHEQYF
TRBV24-1	TRBJ2-3	CATSDIYGGDTQYF
TRBV29-1	TRBJ2-3	CSVGGLITDTQYF
TRBV20-1	-	CSARDGASGNYNEQFF
TRBV7-9	TRBJ2-1	CASSRDRVLLDEQFF
TRBV7-2	TRBJ2-5	CASSFPPVKTQYF
TRBV29-1	TRBJ1-3	CSVKGRLSGNTTYF
TRBV13	TRBJ1-2	CASSCFQGYTF
TRBV5-6	TRBJ2-4	CASSFGGENIQYF
TRBV7-9	TRBJ1-1	CASSLVQVNTEAFF
TRBV2	TRBJ2-7	CASRTSGSHEQYF
TRBV4-1	TRBJ2-2	CASSQLAGHTGELFF
TRBV5-5	TRBJ2-7	CASSTDVGTGTYEQYF
TRBV5-1	TRBJ2-3	CASGQQGADTQYF
TRBV5-4	-	CASSLESGDSNEQYF
TRBV11-2	TRBJ1-4	CASSLDLGWDSNEKLFF
TRBV5-1	TRBJ2-5	CASSLEAGEVGETQYF
TRBV6-5	TRBJ1-1	CASSRGTPNEAFF
TRBV5-1	TRBJ2-7	CASSLFSPYPHEQYF
TRBV27	TRBJ2-3	CASSSLWLGGKGDTQYF
TRBV4-3	TRBJ2-3	CASSQDWGLAADTQYF
TRBV20-1	TRBJ2-7	CSARDMRGAGYEQYF
TRBV5-1	TRBJ2-5	CASSPGNTRKETQYF